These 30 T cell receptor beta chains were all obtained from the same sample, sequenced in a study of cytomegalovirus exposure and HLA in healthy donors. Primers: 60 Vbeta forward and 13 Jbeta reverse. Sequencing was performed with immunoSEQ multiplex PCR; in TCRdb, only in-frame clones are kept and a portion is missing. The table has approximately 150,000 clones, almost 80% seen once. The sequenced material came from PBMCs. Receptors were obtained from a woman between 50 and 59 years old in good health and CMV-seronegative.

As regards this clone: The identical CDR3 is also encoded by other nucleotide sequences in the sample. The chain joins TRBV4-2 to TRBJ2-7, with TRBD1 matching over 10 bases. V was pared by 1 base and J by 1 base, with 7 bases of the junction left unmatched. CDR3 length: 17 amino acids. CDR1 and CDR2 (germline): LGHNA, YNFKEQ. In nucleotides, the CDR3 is TGTGCCAGCAGCCAAGTTACCCGGGACAGGGGATCCTACGAGCAGTACTTC. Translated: CASSQVTRDRGSYEQYF.

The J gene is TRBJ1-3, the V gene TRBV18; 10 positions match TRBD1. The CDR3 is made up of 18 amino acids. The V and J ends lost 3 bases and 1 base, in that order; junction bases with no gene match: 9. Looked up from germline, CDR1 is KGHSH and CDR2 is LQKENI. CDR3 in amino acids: CASSPRGQGSTSGNTIYF. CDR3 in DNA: TGTGCCAGCTCACCCCGGGGACAGGGGTCAACTTCTGGAAACACCATATATTTT.

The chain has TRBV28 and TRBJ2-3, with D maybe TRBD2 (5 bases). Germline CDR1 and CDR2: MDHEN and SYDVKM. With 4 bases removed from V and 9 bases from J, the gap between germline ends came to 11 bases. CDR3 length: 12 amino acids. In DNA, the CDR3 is TGTGCCAGCAGTTCCGTGGACTTAACGCAGTATTTT. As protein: CASSSVDLTQYF.

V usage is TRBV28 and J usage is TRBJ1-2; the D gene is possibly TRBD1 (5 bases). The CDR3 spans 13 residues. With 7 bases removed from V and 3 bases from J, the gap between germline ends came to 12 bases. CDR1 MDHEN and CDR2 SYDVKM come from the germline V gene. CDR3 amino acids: CASTRPQDYGYTF. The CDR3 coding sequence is TGTGCCAGCACTCGCCCACAGGACTATGGCTACACCTTC.

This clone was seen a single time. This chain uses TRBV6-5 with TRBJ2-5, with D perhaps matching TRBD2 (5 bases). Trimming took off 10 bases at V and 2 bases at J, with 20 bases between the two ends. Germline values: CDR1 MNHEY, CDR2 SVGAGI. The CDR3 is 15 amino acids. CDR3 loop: CAMPPFGGGQETQYF. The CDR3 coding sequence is TGTGCCATGCCTCCCTTTGGTGGCGGGCAAGAGACCCAGTACTTC.

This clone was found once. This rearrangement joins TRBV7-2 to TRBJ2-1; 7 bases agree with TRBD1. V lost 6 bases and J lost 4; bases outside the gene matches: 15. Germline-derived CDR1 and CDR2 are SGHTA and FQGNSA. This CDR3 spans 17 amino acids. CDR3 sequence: CASSVITGVGRYNEQFF. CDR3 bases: TGTGCCAGCAGTGTAATAACAGGGGTAGGCCGATACAATGAGCAGTTCTTC.

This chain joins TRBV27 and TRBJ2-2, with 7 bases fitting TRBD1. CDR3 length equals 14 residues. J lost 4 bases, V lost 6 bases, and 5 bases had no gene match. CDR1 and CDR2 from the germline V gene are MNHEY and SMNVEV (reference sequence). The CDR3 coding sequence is TGTGCCAGCAGATTTACAGGGGTCACCGGGGAGCTGTTTTTT. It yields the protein CASRFTGVTGELFF.

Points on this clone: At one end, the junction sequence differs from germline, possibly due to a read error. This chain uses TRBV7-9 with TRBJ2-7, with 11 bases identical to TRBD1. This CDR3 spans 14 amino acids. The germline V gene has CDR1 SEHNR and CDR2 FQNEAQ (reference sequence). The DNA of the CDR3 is TGTGCCAGCAGTCGGACAGGGGGCTCCAACGAGCAGTACTTC. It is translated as CASSRTGGSNEQYF.

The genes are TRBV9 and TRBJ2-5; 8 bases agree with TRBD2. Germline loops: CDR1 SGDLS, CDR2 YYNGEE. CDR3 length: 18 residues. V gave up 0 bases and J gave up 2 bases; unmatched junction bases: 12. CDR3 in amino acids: CASSVGREWLAGQETQYF. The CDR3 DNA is TGTGCCAGCAGCGTAGGTAGGGAGTGGCTAGCGGGTCAAGAGACCCAGTACTTC.

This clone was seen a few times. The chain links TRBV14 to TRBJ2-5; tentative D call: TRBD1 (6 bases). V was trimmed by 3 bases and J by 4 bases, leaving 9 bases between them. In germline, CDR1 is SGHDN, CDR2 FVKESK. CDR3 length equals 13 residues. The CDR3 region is CASSHLGGETQYF. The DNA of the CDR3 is TGTGCCAGCAGCCACCTAGGGGGAGAGACCCAGTACTTC.

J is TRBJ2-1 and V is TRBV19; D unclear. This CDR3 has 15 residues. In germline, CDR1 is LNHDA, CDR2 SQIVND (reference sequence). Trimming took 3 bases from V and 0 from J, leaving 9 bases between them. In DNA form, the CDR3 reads TGTGCCAGTAGTATTTACAGAAGCTCCTACAATGAGCAGTTCTTC. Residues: CASSIYRSSYNEQFF.

This CDR3 is CASSSQGAQTNEKLFF. The CDR3, as DNA: TGTGCCAGCAGCTCACAGGGGGCGCAGACTAATGAAAAACTGTTTTTT. The chain uses TRBV7-2 and TRBJ1-4, with 9 positions matching TRBD1. V dropped 4 bases and J dropped 2; count of bases not matched to a gene: 5. The germline V gene encodes CDR1 SGHTA and CDR2 FQGNSA. This CDR3 contains 16 residues.

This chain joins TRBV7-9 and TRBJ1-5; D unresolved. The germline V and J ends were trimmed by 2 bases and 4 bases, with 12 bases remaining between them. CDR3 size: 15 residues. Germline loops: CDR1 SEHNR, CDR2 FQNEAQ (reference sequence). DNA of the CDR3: TGTGCCAGCAGCTTATACGGGGATGAGAATCAGCCCCAGCATTTT. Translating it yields CASSLYGDENQPQHF.

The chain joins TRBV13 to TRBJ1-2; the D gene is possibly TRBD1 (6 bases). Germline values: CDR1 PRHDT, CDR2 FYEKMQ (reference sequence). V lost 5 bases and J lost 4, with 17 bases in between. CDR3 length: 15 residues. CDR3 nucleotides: TGTGCCAGCAGCCCCTCAGGGGTAGGGGGCTATGGCTACACCTTC. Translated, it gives CASSPSGVGGYGYTF.

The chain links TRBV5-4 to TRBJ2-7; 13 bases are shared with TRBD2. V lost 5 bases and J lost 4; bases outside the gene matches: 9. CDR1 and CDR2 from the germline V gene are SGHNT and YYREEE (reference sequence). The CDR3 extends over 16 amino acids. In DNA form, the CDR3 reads TGTGCCAGCAGTGGTGGACTAGCGGGAGAAGGTTACGAGCAGTACTTC. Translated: CASSGGLAGEGYEQYF.

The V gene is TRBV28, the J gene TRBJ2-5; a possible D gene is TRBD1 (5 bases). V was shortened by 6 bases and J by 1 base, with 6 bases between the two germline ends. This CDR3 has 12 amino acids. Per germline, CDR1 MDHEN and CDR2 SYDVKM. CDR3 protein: CASSQGQETQYF. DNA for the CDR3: TGTGCCAGCAGCCAGGGCCAAGAGACCCAGTACTTC.

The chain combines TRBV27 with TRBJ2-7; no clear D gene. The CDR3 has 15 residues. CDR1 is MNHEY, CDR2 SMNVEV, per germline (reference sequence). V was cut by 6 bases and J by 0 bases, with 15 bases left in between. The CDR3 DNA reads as TGTGCCAGCAGGACGGCAGGTCCGAGCTCCTACGAGCAGTACTTC. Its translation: CASRTAGPSSYEQYF.

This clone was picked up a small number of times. CDR3 loop: CASSYGQGGEKLFF. The CDR3 DNA reads TGTGCCAGCAGTTACGGACAGGGTGGCGAAAAACTGTTTTTT. The V call is TRBV6-5, the J call TRBJ1-4; 8 positions match TRBD1. This CDR3 is built from 14 residues. V gave up 2 bases and J gave up 8 bases; unmatched junction bases: 4. From germline, CDR1 is MNHEY and CDR2 SVGAGI.

CDR3 residues: CASSPLLTDTQYF. CDR3 in DNA: TGTGCCAGCAGCCCCTTACTGACAGATACGCAGTATTTT. J is TRBJ2-3 and V is TRBV9; no clear D. V was trimmed by 4 bases and J by 3 bases, leaving 9 bases between them. The germline V gene encodes CDR1 SGDLS and CDR2 YYNGEE. The CDR3 loop spans 13 amino acids.

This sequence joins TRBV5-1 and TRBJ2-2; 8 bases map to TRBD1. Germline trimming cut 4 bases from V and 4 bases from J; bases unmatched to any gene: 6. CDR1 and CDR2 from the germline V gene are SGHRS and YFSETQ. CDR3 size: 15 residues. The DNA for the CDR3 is TGCGCCAGCAGCCCCGGACAGGGAGGCACCGGGGAGCTGTTTTTT. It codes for CASSPGQGGTGELFF.

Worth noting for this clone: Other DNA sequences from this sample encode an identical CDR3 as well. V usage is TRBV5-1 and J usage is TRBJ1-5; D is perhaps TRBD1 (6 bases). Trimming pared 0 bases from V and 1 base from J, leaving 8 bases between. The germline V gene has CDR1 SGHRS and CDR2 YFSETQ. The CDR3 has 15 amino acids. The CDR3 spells CASSLEGDSNQPQHF. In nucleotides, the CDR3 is TGCGCCAGCAGCTTGGAGGGGGACAGCAATCAGCCCCAGCATTTT. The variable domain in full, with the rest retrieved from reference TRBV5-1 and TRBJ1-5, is KAGVTQTPRYLIKTRGQQVTLSCSPISGHRSVSWYQQTPGQGLQFLFEYFSETQRNKGNFPGRFSGRQFSNSRSEMNVSTLELGDSALYLCASSLEGDSNQPQHFGDGTRLSIL.

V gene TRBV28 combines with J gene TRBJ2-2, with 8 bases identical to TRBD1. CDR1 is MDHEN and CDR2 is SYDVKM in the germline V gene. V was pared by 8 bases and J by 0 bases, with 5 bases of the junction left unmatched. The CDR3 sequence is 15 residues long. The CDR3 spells CASDRTGSNTGELFF. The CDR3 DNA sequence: TGTGCCAGCGATCGGACAGGGTCGAACACCGGGGAGCTGTTTTTT.

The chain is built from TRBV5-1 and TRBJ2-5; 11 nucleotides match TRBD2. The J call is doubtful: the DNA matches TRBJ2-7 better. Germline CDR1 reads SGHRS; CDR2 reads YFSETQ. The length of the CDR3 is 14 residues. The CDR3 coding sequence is TGCGCCAGCAGTGGGACTAGCGGTTCCTACGAGCAGTACTTC. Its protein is CASSGTSGSYEQYF.

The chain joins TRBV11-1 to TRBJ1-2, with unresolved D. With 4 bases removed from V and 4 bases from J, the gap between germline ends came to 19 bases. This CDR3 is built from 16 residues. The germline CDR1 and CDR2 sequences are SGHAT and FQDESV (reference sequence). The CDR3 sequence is CASSWRATPATYGYTF. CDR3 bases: TGTGCCAGCAGCTGGAGAGCGACGCCAGCTACCTATGGCTACACCTTC. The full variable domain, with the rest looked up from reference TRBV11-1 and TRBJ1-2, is EAEVAQSPRYKITEKSQAVAFWCDPISGHATLYWYRQILGQGPELLVQFQDESVVDDSQLPKDRFSAERLKGVDSTLKIQPAELGDSAMYLCASSWRATPATYGYTFGSGTRLTVV.

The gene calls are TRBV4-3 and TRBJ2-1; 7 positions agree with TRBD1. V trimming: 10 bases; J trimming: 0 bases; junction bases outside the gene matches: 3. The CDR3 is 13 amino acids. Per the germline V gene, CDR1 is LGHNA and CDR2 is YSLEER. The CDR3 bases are TGCGCCACAGGGGGTTCCTCCTACAATGAGCAGTTCTTC. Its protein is CATGGSSYNEQFF.

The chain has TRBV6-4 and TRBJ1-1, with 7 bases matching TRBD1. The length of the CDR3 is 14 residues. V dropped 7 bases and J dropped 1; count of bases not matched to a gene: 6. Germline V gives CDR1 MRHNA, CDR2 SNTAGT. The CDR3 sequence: CASKTDRRNTEAFF. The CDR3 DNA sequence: TGTGCCAGCAAGACGGACAGGCGGAACACTGAAGCTTTCTTT.

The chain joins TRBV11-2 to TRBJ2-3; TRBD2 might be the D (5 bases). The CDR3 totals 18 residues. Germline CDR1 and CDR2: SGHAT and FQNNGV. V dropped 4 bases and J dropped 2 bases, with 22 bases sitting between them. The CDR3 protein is CASSSPGILVRYTDTQYF. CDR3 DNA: TGTGCCAGCAGCTCCCCCGGGATCCTAGTCCGGTACACAGATACGCAGTATTTT.

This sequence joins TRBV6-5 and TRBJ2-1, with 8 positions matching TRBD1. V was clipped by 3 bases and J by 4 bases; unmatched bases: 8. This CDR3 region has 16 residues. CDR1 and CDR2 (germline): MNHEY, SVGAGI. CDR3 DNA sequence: TGTGCCAGCAGTTATTCCAGGGGGCCCCCTTACAATGAGCAGTTCTTC. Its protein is CASSYSRGPPYNEQFF.

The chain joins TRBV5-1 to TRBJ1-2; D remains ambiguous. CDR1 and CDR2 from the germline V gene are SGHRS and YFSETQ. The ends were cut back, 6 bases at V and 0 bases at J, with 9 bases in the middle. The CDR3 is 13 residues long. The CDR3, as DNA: TGCGCCAGCAAGCGAGAGACTAACTATGGCTACACCTTC. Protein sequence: CASKRETNYGYTF.

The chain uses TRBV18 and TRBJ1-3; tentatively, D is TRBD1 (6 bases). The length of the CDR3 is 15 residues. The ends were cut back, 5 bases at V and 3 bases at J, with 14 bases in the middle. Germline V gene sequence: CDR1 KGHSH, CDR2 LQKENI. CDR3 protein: CASSSTTQGGNTIYF. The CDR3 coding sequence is TGTGCCAGCTCATCGACGACACAGGGTGGAAACACCATATATTTT. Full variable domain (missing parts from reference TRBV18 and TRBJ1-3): NAGVMQNPRHLVRRRGQEARLRCSPMKGHSHVYWYRQLPEEGLKFMVYLQKENIIDESGMPKERFSAEFPKEGPSILRIQQVVRGDSAAYFCASSSTTQGGNTIYFGEGSWLTVV.